This is a list of T cell receptor beta chains from one sample in a study of early T cells in non-severe SARS-CoV-2 infection. TCRdb redid the calling of the 5' RACE reads with MiXCR, one entry per CDR3 protein. The repertoire holds about 64,000 distinct CDR3 sequences, around 12% seen once, with 3.5% to 5% in the top ten. Sequenced material: whole blood. Source of these receptors: an adult who was a healthcare worker with PCR-confirmed SARS-CoV-2 infection or an uninfected control (not recorded which). Both conserved end residues are part of each CDR3. The D gene is left open where the match is weak. Rows give clone size only sometimes, using once, few, many, or a class for an expanded clone.

V gene,J gene,D gene,clone size,CDR3 protein,CDR3 DNA
TRBV27,TRBJ2-3,-,many,CASSPPAGSTDTQYF,TGTGCCAGCAGCCCCCCCGCGGGTAGCACAGATACGCAGTATTTT
TRBV11-2,TRBJ2-7,TRBD2,many,CASSFASGGSPPVRGQYF,TGTGCCAGCAGCTTCGCTAGCGGGGGGTCACCCCCCGTTCGGGGGCAGTACTTC
TRBV6-2/TRBV6-3,TRBJ1-2,-,many,CASRGGNYGYTF,TGTGCCAGCAGGGGCGGGAACTATGGCTACACCTTC
TRBV7-2,TRBJ2-4,TRBD2,many,CASSYVPRGLAGVGNIQYF,TGTGCCAGCAGCTACGTTCCCCGAGGACTAGCGGGGGTGGGAAACATTCAGTACTTC
TRBV9,TRBJ1-1,-,few,CASSVVGTLGTEAFF,TGTGCCAGCAGCGTAGTGGGGACCCTCGGCACTGAAGCTTTCTTT
TRBV27,TRBJ2-7,-,-,CASSPDIAYEQYF,TGTGCCAGCAGTCCGGACATTGCCTACGAGCAGTACTTC
TRBV9,TRBJ2-2,-,-,CASSVARGTGELFF,TGTGCCAGCAGCGTAGCCCGGGGAACCGGGGAGCTGTTTTTT
TRBV4-1,TRBJ2-7,TRBD1,many,CASSHLAGTASEQYF,TGCGCCAGCAGCCACTTAGCCGGGACAGCCTCGGAGCAGTACTTC
TRBV12-3/TRBV12-4,TRBJ2-5,-,-,CASSLRGARRETQYF,TGTGCCAGCAGTTTACGGGGGGCAAGAAGAGAGACCCAGTACTTC
TRBV19,TRBJ2-3,TRBD2,few,CASSIAGEGDTQYF,TGTGCCAGTAGTATCGCGGGGGAGGGGGATACGCAGTATTTT
TRBV11-2,TRBJ2-7,TRBD1,-,CASRMTGGPGEQYF,TGTGCCAGCAGAATGACAGGGGGCCCCGGCGAGCAGTACTTC
TRBV6-1,TRBJ1-1,TRBD1,-,CASSGGQGMWNTEAFF,TGTGCCAGCAGTGGAGGACAGGGCATGTGGAACACTGAAGCTTTCTTT
TRBV15,TRBJ1-5,-,few,CATSTIGVGVEQPQHF,TGTGCCACCAGCACCATCGGGGTAGGGGTGGAACAGCCCCAGCATTTT
TRBV11-3,TRBJ2-7,TRBD2,many,CASSFASGGTYEQYF,TGTGCCAGCAGCTTCGCTAGCGGGGGAACCTACGAGCAGTACTTC
TRBV27,TRBJ2-7,-,-,CASSLRTGGLLYEQYF,TGTGCCAGCAGTTTACGGACGGGGGGCCTTCTCTACGAGCAGTACTTC
TRBV2,TRBJ2-3,-,-,CASLLRDTQYF,TGTGCCAGCCTTTTAAGGGATACGCAGTATTTT
TRBV10-3,TRBJ1-1,-,-,CAISVGQVNTEAFF,TGTGCCATCAGTGTTGGCCAGGTGAACACTGAAGCTTTCTTT
TRBV7-3,TRBJ1-2,-,few,CASSLAAGNYGYTF,TGTGCCAGCAGCTTAGCGGCCGGAAACTATGGCTACACCTTC
TRBV9,TRBJ2-1,TRBD2,few,CASSVVIAGGHNEQFF,TGTGCCAGCAGCGTAGTTATAGCGGGGGGGCACAATGAGCAGTTCTTC
TRBV15,TRBJ2-7,-,many,CATSNEGTSYEQYF,TGTGCCACCAGCAATGAAGGAACCTCCTACGAGCAGTACTTC
TRBV3-1,TRBJ2-3,-,few,CASSTASGATDTQYF,TGTGCCAGCAGCACGGCGTCAGGGGCCACAGATACGCAGTATTTT
TRBV7-2,TRBJ2-3,-,many,CASSSLGTSTDTQYF,TGTGCCAGCAGCTCTCTCGGGACTAGCACAGATACGCAGTATTTT
TRBV7-2,TRBJ1-6,TRBD1,few,CASSPRGTGRSPLHF,TGTGCCAGCAGCCCGCGGGGGACAGGGCGTTCACCCCTCCACTTT
TRBV15,TRBJ1-5,TRBD1,-,CATSREGPGQGGNWPQHF,TGTGCCACCAGCAGAGAAGGCCCCGGACAGGGGGGCAACTGGCCCCAGCATTTT
TRBV19,TRBJ2-3,-,few,CASKKLGTDTQYF,TGTGCCAGCAAGAAGCTGGGCACAGATACGCAGTATTTT
TRBV30,TRBJ2-5,-,few,CAWSLDRYQETQYF,TGTGCCTGGAGTCTCGACAGGTACCAAGAGACCCAGTACTTC
TRBV6-2/TRBV6-3,TRBJ2-7,-,-,CASSNGGMSYEQYF,TGTGCCAGCAGTAACGGGGGTATGAGCTACGAGCAGTACTTC
TRBV10-3,TRBJ2-2,-,-,CAISTWDTSTGELFF,TGTGCCATCAGCACCTGGGACACCTCCACCGGGGAGCTGTTTTTT
TRBV3-1,TRBJ1-2,-,many,CASSQDIVRAQFGYTF,TGTGCCAGCAGCCAAGATATAGTTCGAGCCCAATTTGGCTACACCTTC
TRBV19,TRBJ1-5,-,-,CASSKGTRNQPQHF,TGTGCCAGTAGTAAAGGGACAAGAAATCAGCCCCAGCATTTT
TRBV7-3,TRBJ2-2,-,-,CASSLQAANTGELFF,TGTGCCAGCAGCCTCCAGGCCGCGAACACCGGGGAGCTGTTTTTT
TRBV18,TRBJ1-4,TRBD1,-,CASSPDRVEKLFF,TGTGCCAGCTCACCGGACAGGGTGGAAAAACTGTTTTTT
TRBV7-2,TRBJ2-7,-,-,CASSLSVYEQYF,TGTGCCAGCAGCTTATCTGTCTACGAGCAGTACTTC
TRBV2,TRBJ1-2,-,few,CASSRQQYYGYTF,TGTGCCAGCAGCCGACAGCAATACTATGGCTACACCTTC
TRBV4-3,TRBJ2-7,-,many,CASSQESGTTYEQYF,TGCGCCAGCAGCCAAGAATCGGGGACGACCTACGAGCAGTACTTC
TRBV11-2,TRBJ2-2,-,many,CASSPLGGTSAGGELFF,TGTGCCAGCAGCCCTCTCGGGGGCACTAGCGCTGGCGGGGAGCTGTTTTTT
TRBV9,TRBJ1-6,-,many,CASSALAGNGSPLHF,TGTGCCAGCAGCGCCTTGGCGGGGAATGGATCACCCCTCCACTTT
TRBV4-1,TRBJ2-1,TRBD2,-,CASSQLLAGTPVEQFF,TGCGCCAGCAGCCAGCTTCTAGCGGGGACACCCGTCGAGCAGTTCTTC
TRBV7-6,TRBJ2-5,-,many,CASSLGGGQETQYF,TGTGCCAGCAGCCTAGGAGGAGGTCAAGAGACCCAGTACTTC
TRBV20-1,TRBJ1-1,-,few,CSARDGDTGGTEAFF,TGCAGTGCTAGAGATGGGGACACCGGAGGGACTGAAGCTTTCTTT